Detailed here is one T cell receptor beta chain. Its antigen remains unknown. This record comes from a study of cytomegalovirus exposure and HLA in healthy donors. Study-level results: According to an earlier analysis, most TCR beta V segments yielded productive rearrangements about 90% or about 30% of the time.

Healthy donors of bone marrow made up the group. V was shortened by 1 base and J by 5 bases, with 15 bases between the two germline ends. The germline CDR1 and CDR2 sequences are SGHRS and YFSETQ. There are 15 residues in the CDR3. The primer mix had 60 Vbeta and 13 Jbeta primers. Sequenced by immunoSEQ multiplex PCR; TCRdb stores in-frame clones only, minus some. The sample records about 140,000 clones, 65% to 80% being singletons. The J gene is TRBJ1-2, the V gene TRBV5-1; tentatively, D is TRBD1 (6 bases). Material for sequencing was PBMCs. The origin of this receptor is a human donor in good health. In DNA form, the CDR3 reads TGCGCCAGCAGCTTGTACTCAGCAGGGGAATATGGCTACACCTTC. Translated: CASSLYSAGEYGYTF.